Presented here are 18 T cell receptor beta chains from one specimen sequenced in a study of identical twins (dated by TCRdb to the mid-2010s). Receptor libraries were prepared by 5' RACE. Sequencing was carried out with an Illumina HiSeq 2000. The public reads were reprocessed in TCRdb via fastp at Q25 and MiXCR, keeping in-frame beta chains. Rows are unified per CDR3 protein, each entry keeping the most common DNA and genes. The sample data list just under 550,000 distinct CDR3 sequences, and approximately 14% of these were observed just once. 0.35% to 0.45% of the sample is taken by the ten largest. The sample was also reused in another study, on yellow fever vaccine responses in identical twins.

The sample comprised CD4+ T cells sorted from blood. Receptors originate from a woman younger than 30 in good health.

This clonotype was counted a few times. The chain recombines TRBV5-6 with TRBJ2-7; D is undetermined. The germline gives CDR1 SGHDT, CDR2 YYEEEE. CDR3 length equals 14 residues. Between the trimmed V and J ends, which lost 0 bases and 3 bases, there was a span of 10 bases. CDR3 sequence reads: CASSLVFLVYEQYV. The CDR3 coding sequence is TGTGCCAGCAGCTTGGTTTTTTTGGTCTACGAGCAGTACGTC.

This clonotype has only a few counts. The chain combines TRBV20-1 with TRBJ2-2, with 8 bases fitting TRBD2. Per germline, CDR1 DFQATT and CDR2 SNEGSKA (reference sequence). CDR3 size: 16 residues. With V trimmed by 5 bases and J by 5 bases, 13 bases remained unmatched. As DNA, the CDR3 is TGCAGTGCTTCCACGACTTCGGCGGGGGGAACCGGGGAGCTGTTTTTT. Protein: CSASTTSAGGTGELFF.

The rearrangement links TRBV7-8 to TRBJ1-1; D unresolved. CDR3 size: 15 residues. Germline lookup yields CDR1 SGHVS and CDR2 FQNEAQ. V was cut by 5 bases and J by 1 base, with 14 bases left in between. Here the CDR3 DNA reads TGTGCCAGCAGCCCCCTGGGCAGCAGGAACACTGAAGCTTTCTTT. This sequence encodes CASSPLGSRNTEAFF.

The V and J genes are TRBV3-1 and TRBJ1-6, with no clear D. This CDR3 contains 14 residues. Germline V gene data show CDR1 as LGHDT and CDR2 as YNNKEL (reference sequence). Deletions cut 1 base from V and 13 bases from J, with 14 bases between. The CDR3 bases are TGTGCCAGCAGCCAAGGGCAGAAAGTATCGCCCCTCCACTTT. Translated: CASSQGQKVSPLHF.

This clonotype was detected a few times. CDR3 DNA sequence: TGCGCCAGCAGCTTGGATGTGGACACTGAAGCTTTCTTT. Translating it yields CASSLDVDTEAFF. The rearrangement uses TRBV5-1 and TRBJ1-1; D unclear. CDR3 length: 13 residues. V was clipped by 0 bases and J by 3 bases, with 6 bases between them. Germline lookup yields CDR1 SGHRS and CDR2 YFSETQ.

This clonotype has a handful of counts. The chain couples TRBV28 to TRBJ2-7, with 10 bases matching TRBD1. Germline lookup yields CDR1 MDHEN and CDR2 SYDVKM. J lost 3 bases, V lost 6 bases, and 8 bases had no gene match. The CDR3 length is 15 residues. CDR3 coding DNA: TGTGCCAGCAGCCTCCGGTGGACAGGGGGCTACGAGCAGTACTTC. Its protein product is CASSLRWTGGYEQYF.

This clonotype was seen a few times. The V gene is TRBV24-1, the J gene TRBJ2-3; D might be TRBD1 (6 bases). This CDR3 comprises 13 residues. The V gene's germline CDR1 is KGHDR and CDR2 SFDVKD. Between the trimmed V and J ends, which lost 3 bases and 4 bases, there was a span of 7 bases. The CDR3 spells CATSDPGADTQYF. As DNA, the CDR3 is TGTGCCACCAGTGATCCAGGGGCAGATACGCAGTATTTT.

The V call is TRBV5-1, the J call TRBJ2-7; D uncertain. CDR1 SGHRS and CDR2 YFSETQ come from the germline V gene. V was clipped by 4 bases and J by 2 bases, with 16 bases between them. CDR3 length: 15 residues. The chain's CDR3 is CASSPDTLKAYEQYF. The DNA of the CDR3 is TGCGCCAGCAGCCCTGACACCCTAAAGGCCTACGAGCAGTACTTC.

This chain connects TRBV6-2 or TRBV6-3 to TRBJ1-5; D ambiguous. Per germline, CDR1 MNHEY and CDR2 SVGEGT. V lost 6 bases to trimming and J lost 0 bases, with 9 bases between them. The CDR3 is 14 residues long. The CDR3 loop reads CASRAQYSNQPQHF. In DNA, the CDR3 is TGTGCCAGCAGGGCGCAGTATAGCAATCAGCCCCAGCATTTT.

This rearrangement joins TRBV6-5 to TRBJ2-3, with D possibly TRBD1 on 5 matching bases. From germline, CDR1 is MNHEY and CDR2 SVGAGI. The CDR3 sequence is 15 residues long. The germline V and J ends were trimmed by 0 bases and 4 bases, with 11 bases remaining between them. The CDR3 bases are TGTGCCAGCAGTTACTCAAGGGGTAGATCAGATACGCAGTATTTT. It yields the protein CASSYSRGRSDTQYF.

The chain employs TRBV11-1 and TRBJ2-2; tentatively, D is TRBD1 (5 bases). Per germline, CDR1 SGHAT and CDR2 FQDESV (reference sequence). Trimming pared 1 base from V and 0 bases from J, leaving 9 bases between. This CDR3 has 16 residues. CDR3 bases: TGTGCCAGCAGCTTAGGGACACCCCCGAACACCGGGGAGCTGTTTTTT. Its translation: CASSLGTPPNTGELFF.

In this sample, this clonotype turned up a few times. The CDR3 spells CASSLLTGEVGYTF. The CDR3 DNA sequence: TGTGCCAGCAGCTTATTGACAGGGGAAGTTGGCTACACCTTC. This chain connects TRBV5-6 to TRBJ1-2; 8 bases are shared with TRBD1. The length of the CDR3 is 14 residues. Trimming at V came to 2 bases and at J to 7 bases, leaving 7 bases not matched to a gene. Per germline, CDR1 SGHDT and CDR2 YYEEEE.

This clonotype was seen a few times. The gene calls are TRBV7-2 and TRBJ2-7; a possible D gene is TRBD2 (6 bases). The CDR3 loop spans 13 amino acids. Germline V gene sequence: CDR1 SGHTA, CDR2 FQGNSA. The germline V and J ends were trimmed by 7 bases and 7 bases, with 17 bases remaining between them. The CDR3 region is CASNPGTGGEQYF. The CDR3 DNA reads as TGTGCCAGCAACCCGGGAACAGGAGGGGAGCAGTACTTC.

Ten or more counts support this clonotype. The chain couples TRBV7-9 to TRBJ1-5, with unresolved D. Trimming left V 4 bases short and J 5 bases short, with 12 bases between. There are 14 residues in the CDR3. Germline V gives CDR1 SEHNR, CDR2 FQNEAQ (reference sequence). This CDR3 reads CASSWAGDHQPQHF. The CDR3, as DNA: TGTGCCAGCAGCTGGGCAGGTGACCATCAGCCCCAGCATTTT.

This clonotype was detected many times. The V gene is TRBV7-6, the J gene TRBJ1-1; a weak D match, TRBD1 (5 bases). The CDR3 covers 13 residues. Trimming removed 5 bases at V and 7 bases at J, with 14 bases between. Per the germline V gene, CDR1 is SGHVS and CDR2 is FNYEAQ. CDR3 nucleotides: TGTGCCAGCAGCATTGGGACTTGGCGTGAAGCTTTCTTT. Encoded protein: CASSIGTWREAFF.

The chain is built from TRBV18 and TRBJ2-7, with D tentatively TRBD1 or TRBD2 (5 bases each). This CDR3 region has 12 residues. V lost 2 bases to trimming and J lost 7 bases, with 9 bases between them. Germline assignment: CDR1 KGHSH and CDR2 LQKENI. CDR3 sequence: CASSPGDGEQYV. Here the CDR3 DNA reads TGTGCCAGCTCACCAGGGGACGGGGAGCAGTACGTC.

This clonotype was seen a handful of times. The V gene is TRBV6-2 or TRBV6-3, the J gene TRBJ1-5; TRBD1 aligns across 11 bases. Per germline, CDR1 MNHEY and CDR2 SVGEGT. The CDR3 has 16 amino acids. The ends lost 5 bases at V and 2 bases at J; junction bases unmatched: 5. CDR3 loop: CASSGTGGGGNQPQHF. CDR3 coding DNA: TGTGCCAGCAGTGGGACAGGGGGAGGGGGCAATCAGCCCCAGCATTTT.

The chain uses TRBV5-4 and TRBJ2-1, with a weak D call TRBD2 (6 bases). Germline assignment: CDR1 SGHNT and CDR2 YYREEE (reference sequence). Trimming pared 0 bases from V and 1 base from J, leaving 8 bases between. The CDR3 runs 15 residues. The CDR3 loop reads CASSLVLASYNEQFF. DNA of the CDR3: TGTGCCAGCAGCTTGGTTCTAGCGTCCTACAATGAGCAGTTCTTC.